Presented here are 32 T cell receptor beta chains from one specimen sequenced in a study of T cells in Graves' hyperthyroidism and ophthalmopathy. RNA transcripts were the template for amplifying TCR beta CDR3 regions. During a first-round RT-PCR of the TCR CDR3, the HTBI primer set was used. TCRdb reprocessed the multiplex PCR reads via MiXCR and lists one record per CDR3 protein. The sample includes over 700,000 distinct CDR3 sequences, 15% to 20% of them seen just once. Material for sequencing was blood. These receptors came from a woman aged 50 to 60 with Graves' hyperthyroidism that later progressed to Graves' ophthalmopathy.

This clonotype was seen at least ten times. This sequence joins TRBV7-8 and TRBJ1-5; D gene unclear. This CDR3 region has 15 residues. V was cut by 1 base and J by 5 bases, with 12 bases left in between. The germline V gene has CDR1 SGHVS and CDR2 FQNEAQ. The CDR3 DNA sequence: TGTGCCAGCAGCTTAGATGGGAGGGATGATCAGCCCCAGCATTTT. The encoded protein is CASSLDGRDDQPQHF.

The chain carries TRBV10-3 and TRBJ2-7; 9 nucleotides match TRBD2. Germline loops: CDR1 ENHRY, CDR2 SYGVKD. This CDR3 has 14 amino acids. The ends lost 4 bases at V and 4 bases at J; junction bases unmatched: 5. The CDR3 loop is CAISGTSVLYEQYF. The CDR3 DNA reads TGTGCCATCAGTGGGACTAGCGTGTTGTACGAGCAGTACTTC.

The rearrangement uses TRBV5-4 and TRBJ2-7; D is possibly TRBD1 (6 bases). V lost 1 base and J lost 2, with 13 bases in between. CDR3 size: 15 residues. The germline V gene encodes CDR1 SGHNT and CDR2 YYREEE (reference sequence). This CDR3 is CASSLYGDIPYEQYF. The CDR3 DNA reads TGTGCCAGCAGCTTGTACGGGGACATACCCTACGAGCAGTACTTC.

This clonotype was observed a few times. The chain joins TRBV7-9 to TRBJ1-3; TRBD1 is a possible D gene (5 bases). CDR1 is SEHNR, CDR2 FQNEAQ, per germline (reference sequence). V was cut by 4 bases and J by 2 bases, with 21 bases left in between. CDR3 size: 18 residues. This CDR3 reads CASSSRPGPPQTGNTIYF. As DNA, the CDR3 is TGTGCCAGCAGCTCACGACCGGGACCTCCACAGACTGGAAACACCATATATTTT.

This clonotype was recorded at least ten times. The V call is TRBV7-9, the J call TRBJ1-5, with TRBD1 matching over 7 bases. Losses at the gene ends were 5 bases for V and 5 bases for J; bases not matched to a gene: 3. This CDR3 region has 13 residues. Germline V lookup: CDR1 SEHNR, CDR2 FQNEAQ (reference sequence). CDR3 in amino acids: CASSRQGDQPQHF. CDR3 nucleotides: TGTGCCAGCAGCCGACAGGGCGATCAGCCCCAGCATTTT.

In this sample, this clonotype turned up many times. The CDR3 nucleotides are TGCGCCAGCATGGAAGTGGTAGCGGACCACACCGGGGAGCTGTTTTTT. Its translation is CASMEVVADHTGELFF. V and J are TRBV5-1 and TRBJ2-2, with D possibly being TRBD2 (6 bases). The CDR3 has 16 residues. Germline lookup yields CDR1 SGHRS and CDR2 YFSETQ. The ends were cut back, 6 bases at V and 3 bases at J, with 18 bases in the middle.

This clonotype was detected ten times or more. The rearrangement joins TRBV5-5 to TRBJ2-1; D is unresolved. The germline V and J ends were trimmed by 2 bases and 6 bases, with 12 bases remaining between them. Germline V gene sequence: CDR1 SGHKS, CDR2 YYEKEE (reference sequence). The CDR3 has 14 amino acids. CDR3 DNA: TGTGCCAGCAGCTTATCTTTTCGGCCCAATGAGCAGTTCTTC. Its protein product is CASSLSFRPNEQFF.

In its sample, this clonotype was seen a few times. The genes are TRBV3-1 and TRBJ2-5; TRBD1 matches 11 bases. This CDR3 region has 15 residues. The germline gives CDR1 LGHDT, CDR2 YNNKEL (reference sequence). The V segment lost 4 bases and the J segment 6 bases; nucleotides outside the gene matches: 7. The CDR3 DNA reads TGTGCCAGCAGCCTGTCGGGACAGGGGGTGCAGACCCAGTACTTC. Translated, it gives CASSLSGQGVQTQYF.

This clonotype has just one count. A much larger clone differs from this one at a single base, so this may be a read error. CDR3 region: CAWSIDSGNAIYF. CDR3 nucleotide sequence: TGTGCCTGGAGTATTGACTCTGGAAACGCCATATATTTT. The chain joins TRBV30 to TRBJ1-3; D gene ambiguous. The length of the CDR3 is 13 residues. Germline assignment: CDR1 GTSNPN and CDR2 SVGIG (reference sequence). Variable domain in full (rest from reference TRBV30 and TRBJ1-3): SQTIHQWPATLVQPVGSPLSLECTVEGTSNPNLYWYRQAAGRGLQLLFYSVGIGQISSEVPQNLSASRPQDRQFILSSKKLLLSDSGFYLCAWSIDSGNAIYFGEGSWLTVV.

This clonotype was counted ten times or more. The V and J genes are TRBV20-1 and TRBJ2-3; TRBD2 matches 9 bases. CDR3 length: 14 amino acids. After removal of 3 bases from V and 7 bases from J, the junction contained 8 bases not matched to a gene. Germline V gene sequence: CDR1 DFQATT, CDR2 SNEGSKA (reference sequence). The DNA for the CDR3 is TGCAGTGCTAGGGAGCGGGGGGCCAAGAATACGCAGTATTTT. This codes for CSARERGAKNTQYF.

Concerning this clonotype itself: This may arise from a read error, as a much more abundant clone is one base away. The chain is built from TRBV12-3 or TRBV12-4 and TRBJ2-5, with D possibly matching TRBD2 (6 bases). The CDR3 runs to 16 residues. CDR3 protein: CASSSFLRDSQGTQYF. The CDR3 DNA sequence: TGTGCCAGCAGCTCTTTTCTCCGGGACTCCCAAGGGACCCAGTACTTC.

This clonotype was detected many times. The chain is built from TRBV20-1 and TRBJ2-1; a possible D gene is TRBD2 (5 bases). CDR1 DFQATT and CDR2 SNEGSKA come from the germline V gene (reference sequence). V was trimmed by 0 bases and J by 6 bases, leaving 12 bases between them. The CDR3 sequence is 14 residues long. The CDR3 bases are TGCAGTGCTAGAGATCTAGAGGGTCCCAATGAGCAGTTCTTC. This translates into CSARDLEGPNEQFF.

Only one count was recorded for this clonotype. Since a much larger clone is just one base distant, this may be a read error. The chain couples TRBV7-2 to TRBJ1-4; D is ambiguous. CDR1 SGHTA and CDR2 FQGNSA come from the germline V gene. The CDR3 has 12 residues. V shed 5 bases and J shed 11 bases, with 12 bases lying between them. CDR3 sequence (DNA): TGTGCCAGCAGCCTGTCGGGAGGGAAACTGTTTTTT. It codes for CASSLSGGKLFF.

This clonotype was observed many times. V gene TRBV6-1 combines with J gene TRBJ1-1; D is ambiguous. Germline V gene data show CDR1 as MNHNS and CDR2 as SASEGT. The CDR3 runs 13 residues. Trimming cost V 1 base and J 13 bases, with 16 bases left between them. The CDR3, as DNA: TGTGCCAGCAGTGAAGTGGGAGGAGCCAGTCTTTTCTTT. Residues: CASSEVGGASLFF.

This chain links TRBV6-5 with TRBJ1-1; 9 positions match TRBD1. The V segment lost 3 bases and the J segment 8 bases; nucleotides outside the gene matches: 10. CDR1 is MNHEY, CDR2 SVGAGI, per germline. CDR3 size: 15 residues. The CDR3 protein is CASSYPGQGQPEAFF. The CDR3 DNA reads as TGTGCCAGCAGTTATCCGGGACAGGGTCAGCCAGAAGCTTTCTTT.

V usage is TRBV30 and J usage is TRBJ2-7; unclear D gene. V shed 5 bases and J shed 2 bases, with 16 bases lying between them. The CDR3 runs 14 residues. Germline-derived CDR1 and CDR2 are GTSNPN and SVGIG (reference sequence). CDR3 sequence (DNA): TGTGCCTGGTCACCGGCCCGTTACACCTACGAGCAGTACTTC. Translating it yields CAWSPARYTYEQYF. The whole variable domain, filled in from reference TRBV30 and TRBJ2-7, reads SQTIHQWPATLVQPVGSPLSLECTVEGTSNPNLYWYRQAAGRGLQLLFYSVGIGQISSEVPQNLSASRPQDRQFILSSKKLLLSDSGFYLCAWSPARYTYEQYFGPGTRLTVT.

The V call is TRBV19, the J call TRBJ1-1; a possible D gene is TRBD1 (6 bases). Trimming left V 6 bases short and J 0 bases short, with 14 bases between. Germline CDR1 is LNHDA and CDR2 is SQIVND (reference sequence). This CDR3 contains 15 residues. The CDR3 sequence: CASSRTASLNTEAFF. CDR3 nucleotide sequence: TGTGCCAGTAGCAGGACAGCAAGCCTGAACACTGAAGCTTTCTTT.

There are many counts of this clonotype. CDR3 protein: CASSQGTGDQETQYF. The DNA of the CDR3 is TGTGCCAGCAGCCAAGGGACAGGGGACCAAGAGACCCAGTACTTC. The gene calls are TRBV3-1 and TRBJ2-5; TRBD1 aligns across 9 bases. The CDR3 contains 15 residues. Per the germline V gene, CDR1 is LGHDT and CDR2 is YNNKEL (reference sequence). V gave up 1 base and J gave up 0 bases; unmatched junction bases: 0.

This clonotype has just a few counts. The V gene is TRBV6-1, the J gene TRBJ1-2; 11 bases are a match to TRBD1. In germline, CDR1 is MNHNS, CDR2 SASEGT. The CDR3 runs to 14 residues. V was clipped by 7 bases and J by 6 bases; unmatched bases: 7. CDR3 nucleotide sequence: TGTGCCAGCACCCAGGGGACAGGGGGGAATGGCTACACCTTC. It translates to CASTQGTGGNGYTF.

This clonotype has at least ten counts. V and J are TRBV18 and TRBJ1-2; D unclear. Germline V lookup: CDR1 KGHSH, CDR2 LQKENI. V lost 6 bases and J 0 bases, leaving 11 bases between the germline ends. This CDR3 region has 14 residues. The DNA for the CDR3 is TGTGCCAGCTCCCCCGGCCATCCTAACTATGGCTACACCTTC. The encoded protein is CASSPGHPNYGYTF.

This clonotype was seen repeatedly, ten times or more. This sequence joins TRBV11-2 and TRBJ1-2; D perhaps matches TRBD1 (6 bases). Germline values: CDR1 SGHAT, CDR2 FQNNGV. This CDR3 is built from 16 residues. Trimming cost V 0 bases and J 0 bases, with 11 bases left between them. CDR3 nucleotides: TGTGCCAGCAGCTTAGATGGACAGTCATCTAACTATGGCTACACCTTC. Translating gives CASSLDGQSSNYGYTF. The full variable domain, in which reference TRBV11-2 and TRBJ1-2 provide the parts outside the CDR3, is EAGVAQSPRYKIIEKRQSVAFWCNPISGHATLYWYQQILGQGPKLLIQFQNNGVVDDSQLPKDRFSAERLKGVDSTLKIQPAKLEDSAVYLCASSLDGQSSNYGYTFGSGTRLTVV.

This clonotype was recorded at least ten times. The rearrangement links TRBV29-1 to TRBJ2-7; D possibly corresponds to TRBD2 (6 bases). The CDR3 runs 11 residues. Germline CDR1 is SQVTM and CDR2 is ANQGSEA. The CDR3 here is CSVTGGYEQYF. The CDR3 DNA reads TGCAGTGTTACAGGAGGGTACGAGCAGTACTTC.

This clonotype has a handful of counts. The V call is TRBV2, the J call TRBJ1-4; no firm D call. The CDR3 length is 14 residues. Trimming removed 2 bases at V and 8 bases at J, with 12 bases between. Per germline, CDR1 SNHLY and CDR2 FYNNEI. The CDR3 bases are TGTGCCAGCAGTGAACAAAGGAATCGGGAAAAACTGTTTTTT. The encoded protein is CASSEQRNREKLFF. Using reference TRBV2 and TRBJ1-4 for the parts outside the CDR3, the full variable domain is EPEVTQTPSHQVTQMGQEVILRCVPISNHLYFYWYRQILGQKVEFLVSFYNNEISEKSEIFDDQFSVERPDGSNFTLKIRSTKLEDSAMYFCASSEQRNREKLFFGSGTQLSVL.

This clonotype has at least ten counts. The chain is built from TRBV5-8 and TRBJ2-5; D remains ambiguous. This CDR3 has 15 amino acids. The V and J ends lost 0 bases and 1 base respectively, with 10 bases between them. Germline CDR1 and CDR2: SGHTS and YDEGEE. CDR3 in DNA: TGTGCCAGCAGCTTGGTCCCTCGTATCCAAGAGACCCAGTACTTC. Its protein product is CASSLVPRIQETQYF.

On this clonotype: A read error may produce the germline difference seen at one junction end. This chain joins TRBV24-1 and TRBJ2-1; D is perhaps TRBD2 (5 bases). The CDR3 contains 15 residues. Looked up from germline, CDR1 is KGHDR and CDR2 is SFDVKD. The CDR3 loop reads CATSSSGPSYNERFF. The DNA for the CDR3 is TGTGCCACCAGTAGCAGCGGTCCCTCCTACAATGAGCGGTTCTTC.

This clonotype appeared many times. CDR3 sequence reads: CSARAIDRVNTEAFF. In DNA, the CDR3 is TGCAGTGCTAGAGCCATTGACAGGGTGAACACTGAAGCTTTCTTT. This sequence joins TRBV20-1 and TRBJ1-1, with 7 bases identical to TRBD1. CDR3 length: 15 residues. In germline, CDR1 is DFQATT, CDR2 SNEGSKA (reference sequence). The V and J ends lost 1 base and 0 bases, in that order; junction bases with no gene match: 5.

In its sample, this clonotype was seen many times. The chain has TRBV6-1 and TRBJ2-1, with D possibly TRBD1 on 6 matching bases. Germline V CDR1 and CDR2: MNHNS, SASEGT. The V gene lost 6 bases and the J gene lost 4 bases, with 19 bases spanning the gap. The length of the CDR3 is 16 residues. CDR3 in DNA: TGTGCCAGCAGCCTTAACAGGGCCTACCGATACAATGAGCAGTTCTTC. It encodes CASSLNRAYRYNEQFF.

This clonotype was detected ten times or more. This sequence joins TRBV20-1 and TRBJ2-3, with 9 bases fitting TRBD1. This CDR3 is built from 15 residues. V was pared by 4 bases and J by 0 bases, with 5 bases of the junction left unmatched. The germline gives CDR1 DFQATT, CDR2 SNEGSKA (reference sequence). CDR3 coding DNA: TGCAGTGCTACCCGGGACAGGGTTAGCACAGATACGCAGTATTTT. This sequence encodes CSATRDRVSTDTQYF.

Only a few counts were recorded for this clonotype. This rearrangement joins TRBV20-1 to TRBJ1-6, with 7 bases aligning to TRBD1. V dropped 6 bases and J dropped 8; count of bases not matched to a gene: 10. The CDR3 has 14 residues. Per the germline V gene, CDR1 is DFQATT and CDR2 is SNEGSKA (reference sequence). The chain's CDR3 is CSARGGKQDSPLHF. In nucleotides, the CDR3 is TGCAGTGCACGAGGGGGCAAGCAGGATTCACCCCTCCACTTT.

There are a few counts of this clonotype. The J gene is TRBJ2-3, the V gene TRBV4-1; 7 positions match TRBD1. The CDR3 has 18 amino acids. The germline CDR1 and CDR2 sequences are MGHRA and YSYEKL. V gave up 0 bases and J gave up 2 bases; unmatched junction bases: 11. The CDR3: CASSQDAGQVFFTDTQYF. Here the CDR3 DNA reads TGCGCCAGCAGCCAAGATGCAGGACAGGTGTTCTTCACAGATACGCAGTATTTT.

This clonotype was detected ten times or more. Just one base apart from a much larger clone, this may be a read error. The rearrangement joins TRBV11-2 to TRBJ1-1, with D unclear. Germline assignment: CDR1 SGHAT and CDR2 FQNNGV. The CDR3 loop spans 14 amino acids. CDR3 protein: CASTRGAGNTEALF. CDR3 nucleotides: TGTGCCAGCACCCGGGGAGCCGGGAACACTGAAGCTCTCTTT.

This clonotype was recorded only once. A single base separates this from a much larger clone, so it may be a read error. The chain is built from TRBV3-1 and TRBJ1-2; perhaps TRBD1 as D (5 bases). In germline, CDR1 is LGHDT, CDR2 YNNKEL (reference sequence). This CDR3 contains 16 residues. CDR3 sequence: CASIQRGSVRANGYTF. CDR3 DNA sequence: TGTGCCAGCATCCAACGGGGGAGTGTCAGGGCGAATGGCTACACCTTC.